This paragraph reports one T cell receptor beta chain. As yet, its antigen is unknown. This entry belongs to a study of cytomegalovirus exposure and HLA in healthy donors. General observations from the study: What TCR beta sequences reportedly achieved was accurate prediction of HLA-A and HLA-B alleles in most subjects.

Vbeta (60) and Jbeta (13) primers were used in the PCR. In the original workflow: An analysis performed later counted about 80 million unique TCR beta chains (roughly 10 million of them shared). Profiled with immunoSEQ multiplex PCR; TCRdb holds only in-frame clones, not every one. V and J calls and clone size are copied from that table; D and trimming were computed from the DNA. The sample consists of 140,000 to 150,000 clones, 79% of them appearing once. The germline CDR1 and CDR2 sequences are MDHEN and SYDVKM. The CDR3 consists of 16 residues. The V end lost 6 bases, the J end lost 0 bases, and 18 bases lay between the germline ends.

This sequence was found in a woman aged 35 to 49 in good health and CMV-seropositive. The gene calls are TRBV28 and TRBJ2-7, with a possible D match to TRBD1 (5 bases). Specimen: PBMCs. Written as DNA, the CDR3 is TGTGCCAGCAGCGATCCAGGGCAGGTCCTCTCCTACGAGCAGTACTTC. Translated, it gives CASSDPGQVLSYEQYF.